Below, 18 T cell receptor beta chains from the same sample are listed, as sequenced in a study of shared clonotypes between healthy human individuals. Assay used: immunoSEQ multiplex PCR; TCRdb lists only in-frame clones, some missing. Among about 1.5 million clones, roughly 98% were seen once, and the ten largest hold approximately 0.44%. Sequencing input: naive CD4+ T cells sorted from blood. This sample's subset: CD45RA+ positively selected. The receptors here all came from a man aged 25-45 years in good health.

The chain joins TRBV20-1 to TRBJ2-3; no clear D. Trimming pared 0 bases from V and 7 bases from J, leaving 5 bases between. The CDR3 extends over 11 amino acids. The germline V gene encodes CDR1 DFQATT and CDR2 SNEGSKA (reference sequence). The chain's CDR3 is CSARDKHTQYF. The CDR3 coding sequence is TGCAGTGCTAGAGACAAGCATACGCAGTATTTT.

This chain links TRBV6-1 with TRBJ1-1; D not certain. The germline V gene has CDR1 MNHNS and CDR2 SASEGT. The CDR3 spans 13 residues. V was trimmed by 2 bases and J by 5 bases, leaving 9 bases between them. In nucleotides, the CDR3 is TGTGCCAGCAGTGAACAAGATGGGACTGAAGCTTTCTTT. Translated, it gives CASSEQDGTEAFF.

The chain uses TRBV6-6 and TRBJ2-7; no definite D call. The V and J ends lost 6 bases and 6 bases respectively, with 15 bases between them. CDR1 is MNHNY, CDR2 SVGAGI, per germline (reference sequence). The CDR3 is 13 amino acids. Here the CDR3 reads CASRTGTLGEQYF. Here the CDR3 DNA reads TGTGCCAGCAGGACTGGAACTCTGGGCGAGCAGTACTTC.

Worth noting for this clone: The same CDR3 is also encoded by other DNA sequences in this sample. The V call is TRBV6-1, the J call TRBJ2-5; D gene ambiguous. The CDR3 runs to 11 residues. Trimming removed 2 bases at V and 4 bases at J, with 2 bases between. Germline CDR1 and CDR2: MNHNS and SASEGT. CDR3 sequence (DNA): TGTGCCAGCAGTGAACCAGAGACCCAGTACTTC. It translates to CASSEPETQYF.

This chain links TRBV28 with TRBJ1-2; D remains unclear. Trimming removed 3 bases from V and 3 bases from J, with 5 bases in between. This CDR3 region has 12 residues. Germline V gives CDR1 MDHEN, CDR2 SYDVKM. CDR3 residues: CASSFNDYGYTF. DNA for the CDR3: TGTGCCAGCAGTTTTAACGACTATGGCTACACCTTC.

As to this clone: The identical CDR3 is also encoded by other nucleotide sequences in the sample. V gene TRBV18 combines with J gene TRBJ2-3, with 7 positions matching TRBD2. The CDR3 sequence is 14 residues long. CDR1 and CDR2 (germline): KGHSH, LQKENI. Trimming at V came to 1 base and at J to 6 bases, leaving 4 bases not matched to a gene. This chain's CDR3 is CASSPLAGVDTQYF. For the CDR3, the DNA is TGTGCCAGCTCACCACTGGCGGGAGTGGATACGCAGTATTTT.

The chain has TRBV11-2 and TRBJ2-1; maybe TRBD2 (6 bases). The CDR3 has 15 residues. With 5 bases removed from V and 6 bases from J, the gap between germline ends came to 17 bases. CDR1 is SGHAT and CDR2 is FQNNGV in the germline V gene. This CDR3 reads CASSRGTRTINEQFF. The CDR3 bases are TGTGCCAGCAGCCGCGGGACCAGAACAATCAATGAGCAGTTCTTC.

This chain uses TRBV5-1 with TRBJ2-3; possible D gene TRBD1, 5 bases. The germline V gene has CDR1 SGHRS and CDR2 YFSETQ. V shed 5 bases and J shed 1 base, with 26 bases lying between them. CDR3 length: 19 amino acids. The CDR3 DNA follows: TGCGCCAGCAGTCCCGGCGATGACAGAGCCCGAGAGCGCACAGATACGCAGTATTTT. This gives the protein CASSPGDDRARERTDTQYF.

On this clone itself: This CDR3 is also generated by other DNA sequences in the sample. The V call is TRBV7-2, the J call TRBJ2-3; weak D call: TRBD1 (7 bases). V was trimmed by 1 base and J by 5 bases, leaving 10 bases between them. CDR3 length: 14 amino acids. From germline, CDR1 is SGHTA and CDR2 FQGNSA. This chain's CDR3 is CASSLGQGGDTQYF. CDR3 DNA: TGTGCCAGCAGCTTAGGACAGGGAGGAGATACGCAGTATTTT.

CDR3 sequence reads: CASKPPAVGGDTQYF. CDR3 in DNA: TGTGCCAGCAAGCCCCCGGCGGTGGGTGGAGATACGCAGTATTTT. J is TRBJ2-3 and V is TRBV6-1, with D uncertain. Germline assignment: CDR1 MNHNS and CDR2 SASEGT. The CDR3 consists of 15 residues. Trimming shortened V by 7 bases and J by 5 bases, and 19 bases separated the two germline ends.

This clone appeared a single time. The chain combines TRBV5-1 with TRBJ2-5; D is undetermined. Germline lookup yields CDR1 SGHRS and CDR2 YFSETQ. The V end was cut by 0 bases, the J end by 4 bases, with 7 bases between. The CDR3 contains 13 residues. CDR3 protein: CASSLVERETQYF. The DNA of the CDR3 is TGCGCCAGCAGCTTGGTGGAGAGAGAGACCCAGTACTTC.

This rearrangement joins TRBV5-4 to TRBJ2-7; D is perhaps TRBD2 (5 bases). The length of the CDR3 is 13 residues. Trimming took off 4 bases at V and 4 bases at J, with 12 bases between the two ends. Germline V gives CDR1 SGHNT, CDR2 YYREEE (reference sequence). The CDR3 region has the DNA TGTGCCAGCAGCACTCCAACGGGATACGAGCAGTACTTC. It translates to CASSTPTGYEQYF.

The V and J genes are TRBV5-1 and TRBJ2-3; D is perhaps TRBD1 or TRBD2 (8 bases each). The CDR3 contains 18 residues. The V end lost 2 bases, the J end lost 2 bases, and 21 bases lay between the germline ends. Germline V gives CDR1 SGHRS, CDR2 YFSETQ. The CDR3 DNA is TGCGCCAGCAGCTTCGGACAGGGTGGGACTAGGACCACAGATACGCAGTATTTT. Translation gives CASSFGQGGTRTTDTQYF.

The V gene is TRBV7-9, the J gene TRBJ2-3, with TRBD1 matching over 8 bases. Germline V lookup: CDR1 SEHNR, CDR2 FQNEAQ (reference sequence). V lost 1 base, J lost 0 bases, and 6 bases stayed unmatched. The CDR3 length is 17 residues. The CDR3 sequence is CASSLELGDRSTDTQYF. The CDR3 DNA reads as TGTGCCAGCAGCTTAGAACTAGGGGACAGGAGCACAGATACGCAGTATTTT. Variable domain in full (rest from reference TRBV7-9 and TRBJ2-3): DTGVSQNPRHKITKRGQNVTFRCDPISEHNRLYWYRQTLGQGPEFLTYFQNEAQLEKSRLLSDRFSAERPKGSFSTLEIQRTEQGDSAMYLCASSLELGDRSTDTQYFGPGTRLTVL.

The chain combines TRBV25-1 with TRBJ1-1; no definite D call. V lost 1 base and J lost 5, with 8 bases in between. The CDR3 totals 13 residues. Germline values: CDR1 MGHDK, CDR2 SYGVNS. The CDR3 DNA reads as TGTGCCAGCAGTGAATTGATAGGGACTGAAGCTTTCTTT. It translates to CASSELIGTEAFF. Filled out from reference TRBV25-1 and TRBJ1-1, the complete variable domain reads EADIYQTPRYLVIGTGKKITLECSQTMGHDKMYWYQQDPGMELHLIHYSYGVNSTEKGDLSSESTVSRIRTEHFPLTLESARPSHTSQYLCASSELIGTEAFFGQGTRLTVV.

The rearrangement uses TRBV29-1 and TRBJ2-7, with D possibly TRBD1 on 6 matching bases. Germline-derived CDR1 and CDR2 are SQVTM and ANQGSEA. The CDR3 loop spans 12 amino acids. Trimming took off 6 bases at V and 0 bases at J, with 9 bases between the two ends. CDR3 loop: CSVGHSSYEQYF. The DNA for the CDR3 is TGCAGCGTGGGACATAGCTCCTACGAGCAGTACTTC.

The DNA of the CDR3 is TGCGCCAGCAGCAGACTAGGGGAAAAACTGTTTTTT. Encoded protein: CASSRLGEKLFF. This chain joins TRBV4-3 and TRBJ1-4; D is unresolved. V lost 5 bases and J 8 bases, leaving 9 bases between the germline ends. The germline V gene has CDR1 LGHNA and CDR2 YSLEER. This CDR3 contains 12 residues.

The chain links TRBV6-6 to TRBJ2-2; 7 bases are shared with TRBD1. Trimming removed 9 bases from V and 1 base from J; junction bases left unmatched: 5. The CDR3 is made up of 14 amino acids. Germline CDR1 and CDR2: MNHNY and SVGAGI (reference sequence). The CDR3 loop reads CASLRDRNTGELFF. CDR3 sequence (DNA): TGTGCCAGTCTCCGGGACAGGAACACCGGGGAGCTGTTTTTT.